This T cell receptor beta chain came from a study of T cell repertoires in cytomegalovirus infection. Study-wide results and limits: Dominant in the ex vivo response were TCR beta clonotypes restricted by HLA-C and specific for CMV. Accumulated public TCR beta family frequency recognized individuals carrying CMV together with the relevant HLA.

The sample holds a few counts of this clonotype. The antigen is undetermined. A single record per CDR3 protein comes from TCRdb applying MiXCR to the reads. The repertoire holds some 150,000 distinct CDR3 sequences, with roughly 6% as singletons. V was clipped by 1 base and J by 7 bases, with 7 bases between them. Germline assignment: CDR1 LGHNA and CDR2 YNFKEQ. The CDR3 consists of 12 residues. Input material: PBMCs. J is TRBJ1-1 and V is TRBV4-2, with a weak D call TRBD1 (6 bases). This receptor was taken from a human donor in good health (CMV status not recorded). Some clones in this sample may be carry-over from other donors' samples. CDR3 coding DNA: TGTGCCAGCAGCCAAGTCAGGGGTGAAGCTTTCTTT. Amino acids: CASSQVRGEAFF.